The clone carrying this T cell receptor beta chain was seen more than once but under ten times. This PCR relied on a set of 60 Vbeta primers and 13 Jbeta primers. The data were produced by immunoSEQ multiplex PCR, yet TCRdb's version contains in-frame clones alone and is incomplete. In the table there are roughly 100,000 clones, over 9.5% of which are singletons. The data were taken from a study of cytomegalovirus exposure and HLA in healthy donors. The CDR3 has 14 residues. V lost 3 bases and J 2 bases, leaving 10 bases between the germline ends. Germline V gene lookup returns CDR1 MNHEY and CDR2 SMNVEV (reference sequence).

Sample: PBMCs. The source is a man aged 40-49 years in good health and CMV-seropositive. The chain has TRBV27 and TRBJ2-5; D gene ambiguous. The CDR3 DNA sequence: TGTGCCAGCAGTTTGGCAGGTTTACAAGAGACCCAGTACTTC. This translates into CASSLAGLQETQYF.